A single sample is the source of the 4 T cell receptor beta chains below, sequenced in a study of Tregs in tolerant kidney transplant recipients. These TCRs' antigens remain unknown. CFSE-labeled recipient PBMCs were cultured approximately 6 days with irradiated graft donor PBMCs, then FACS-sorted. Profiling relied on immunoSEQ multiplex PCR, and the TCRdb table lists in-frame clones only, not all of them. There are 350 to 400 clones in the sample, with over 7% held by the top ten. The specimen was CD8+ T cells from blood cultured with allogeneic cells, collected before the transplant. These receptors all come from a human patient who received a combined kidney and bone marrow transplant.

This clone registers medium-sized (0.01 to 0.1%) by frequency. Read coverage stops 3 residues before the CDR3 terminus; the germline J gene supplies the remainder. V gene TRBV4-1 combines with J gene TRBJ2-1; 8 positions match TRBD2. Germline-derived CDR1 and CDR2 are MGHRA and YSYEKL. This CDR3 has 13 amino acids. V shed 11 bases and J 1 base; nucleotides not matched to a gene: 4. The part of the CDR3 DNA that was read is TGCGCCGTAACTAGCGGTTCCTACAATGAG. As protein: CAVTSGSYNE. The whole CDR3 sequence is CAVTSGSYNEQFF.

CDR3 DNA, as far as it was read: TGTGCCAGCAGTTATAGCTCCTACAATGAG. This encodes CASSYSSYNE. The full CDR3 protein reads CASSYSSYNEQFF. V and J are TRBV27 and TRBJ2-1; the D is unclear. The read terminates 3 residues ahead of where the CDR3 ends, so the germline J gene completes it. Between the trimmed V and J ends, which lost 4 bases and 0 bases, there was a span of 4 bases. The CDR3 contains 13 residues. Looked up from germline, CDR1 is MNHEY and CDR2 is SMNVEV (reference sequence).

Its frequency marks this clone as medium-sized. The read gets to within 3 residues of the CDR3 end, and the germline J gene fills in the rest. The J gene is TRBJ1-5, the V gene TRBV20-1; 7 positions match TRBD1. J lost 7 bases, V lost 6 bases, and 12 bases had no gene match. CDR1 DFQATT and CDR2 SNEGSKA come from the germline V gene (reference sequence). The CDR3 runs to 14 residues. CDR3 DNA (partial): TGCAGTGCCCGAGGACAGGAATTGGGCCAGCCC. This encodes CSARGQELGQP. The entire CDR3 sequence reads CSARGQELGQPQHF.

With respect to this clone: The read ends 3 residues early relative to the CDR3; the germline J gene fills the gap. This chain connects TRBV7-8 to TRBJ2-7; 8 nucleotides line up with TRBD1. J was trimmed by 4 bases and V by 5 bases; bases with no gene match: 10. This CDR3 has 15 residues. Looked up from germline, CDR1 is SGHVS and CDR2 is FQNEAQ. The CDR3 is CASSTARQGRYEQYF. Incomplete CDR3 DNA: TGTGCCAGCAGCACCGCCCGACAGGGGCGGTACGAG.